These 10 T cell receptor beta chains were all obtained from the same sample, sequenced in a study of T cell repertoires in cytomegalovirus infection (dated 2019 in TCRdb). These reads were obtained on an Illumina HiSeq 1500. TCRdb itself trimmed the public reads at Q25 with fastp, ran MiXCR and retained productive beta chains. Entries are consolidated by CDR3 protein sequence, retaining the most common genes and DNA. The table for this sample lists around 740,000 distinct CDR3 sequences; about 40% of them were counted only once. About 2.8% of the sample rests with the top ten. The sequenced sample consisted of PBMCs. All receptors derive from a human donor in good health (CMV status not recorded). Some clones in this sample may be carry-over from other donors' samples.

The J gene is TRBJ2-1, the V gene TRBV20-1; 8 bases fit TRBD1. J gave up 9 bases and V 7 bases, and 11 bases lay outside the gene matches. Germline CDR1 DFQATT, CDR2 SNEGSKA (reference sequence). The CDR3 has 13 amino acids. The CDR3 region is CSVFRTGIVEQFF. CDR3 sequence (DNA): TGCAGTGTATTTAGGACAGGGATTGTTGAGCAGTTCTTC.

Only a few counts were recorded for this clonotype. The rearrangement joins TRBV20-1 to TRBJ2-7; D is uncertain. The germline V and J ends were trimmed by 5 bases and 2 bases, with 7 bases remaining between them. CDR3 length equals 11 residues. Germline CDR1 reads DFQATT; CDR2 reads SNEGSKA (reference sequence). The CDR3, as DNA: TGCAGTGCTCCCCAAACCTACGAGCAGTACTTC. Translating gives CSAPQTYEQYF.

The DNA of the CDR3 is TGCGCCAGCAGCCATCCGGGACAGGGTGGCTACACCTTC. As protein: CASSHPGQGGYTF. V gene TRBV4-1 combines with J gene TRBJ1-2; 9 positions match TRBD1. This CDR3 has 13 amino acids. CDR1 is MGHRA, CDR2 YSYEKL, per germline. The J segment lost 7 bases and the V segment lost 3 bases, leaving 3 bases of the junction unmatched.

Here the CDR3 DNA reads TGTGCCAGCAGAAAAGGACAAACGAACACTGAAGCTTTCTTT. Translation: CASRKGQTNTEAFF. J is TRBJ1-1 and V is TRBV11-2; possibly TRBD1 for D (5 bases). Trimming left V 6 bases short and J 1 base short, with 12 bases between. The germline gives CDR1 SGHAT, CDR2 FQNNGV. This CDR3 has 14 residues. Combining the CDR3 with reference TRBV11-2 and TRBJ1-1 gives the whole variable domain EAGVAQSPRYKIIEKRQSVAFWCNPISGHATLYWYQQILGQGPKLLIQFQNNGVVDDSQLPKDRFSAERLKGVDSTLKIQPAKLEDSAVYLCASRKGQTNTEAFFGQGTRLTVV.

This clonotype appeared many times. The V call is TRBV7-8, the J call TRBJ2-3; D gene unclear. The V and J ends lost 3 bases and 1 base respectively, with 5 bases between them. The CDR3 is 13 residues long. Germline assignment: CDR1 SGHVS and CDR2 FQNEAQ. Here the CDR3 reads CASSFGRTDTQYF. The CDR3 DNA sequence: TGTGCCAGCAGCTTCGGGCGCACAGATACGCAGTATTTT.

This clonotype was seen more than once but under ten times. J is TRBJ2-4 and V is TRBV29-1; 7 bases agree with TRBD1. The CDR3 totals 11 residues. Germline assignment: CDR1 SQVTM and CDR2 ANQGSEA. The ends lost 4 bases at V and 7 bases at J; junction bases unmatched: 1. CDR3 loop: CSVGTGNIQYF. As DNA, the CDR3 is TGCAGCGTTGGGACAGGTAACATTCAGTACTTC.

The chain carries TRBV9 and TRBJ1-1; TRBD1 is a possible D gene (5 bases). The V end lost 1 base, the J end lost 2 bases, and 9 bases lay between the germline ends. The CDR3 runs 14 residues. Per the germline V gene, CDR1 is SGDLS and CDR2 is YYNGEE. CDR3 coding DNA: TGTGCCAGCAGCGTAAACAGGTTTAACACTGAAGCTTTCTTT. It yields the protein CASSVNRFNTEAFF.

This clonotype was observed a few times. The chain couples TRBV12-3 or TRBV12-4 to TRBJ2-1; TRBD1 is a possible D gene (5 bases). The CDR3 totals 16 residues. The V end was cut by 5 bases, the J end by 5 bases, with 19 bases between. CDR3 region: CASSVTGQGEHNEQFF. The CDR3 DNA follows: TGTGCCAGCAGTGTCACGGGTCAGGGTGAACACAATGAGCAGTTCTTC.

The gene calls are TRBV5-1 and TRBJ1-1; no definite D call. CDR3 length: 15 residues. Trimming removed 0 bases at V and 1 base at J, with 10 bases between. Germline-derived CDR1 and CDR2 are SGHRS and YFSETQ. The CDR3 spells CASSLERIPNTEAFF. The CDR3 DNA reads as TGCGCCAGCAGCTTGGAGAGAATACCGAACACTGAAGCTTTCTTT.

CDR3 protein: CASSLGVSHNEQFF. CDR3 DNA sequence: TGTGCCAGCAGCTTAGGGGTTAGTCACAATGAGCAGTTCTTC. This chain connects TRBV7-2 to TRBJ2-1, with no clear D. Deletions cut 1 base from V and 5 bases from J, with 9 bases between. The CDR3 runs to 14 residues. The V gene's germline CDR1 is SGHTA and CDR2 FQGNSA. Full variable domain (outside the CDR3, taken from reference TRBV7-2 and TRBJ2-1): GAGVSQSPSNKVTEKGKDVELRCDPISGHTALYWYRQSLGQGLEFLIYFQGNSAPDKSGLPSDRFSAERTGGSVSTLTIQRTQQEDSAVYLCASSLGVSHNEQFFGPGTRLTVL.